The TCR beta chain described here comes from a study of T cell responses to AZD1222 COVID-19 vaccine. Across the study: Second doses were pooled across both intervals (about 4 or about 12 weeks). Study-wide findings and caveats: Most donors were white British, females outnumbered males, and clonal diversity was possibly underestimated.

On this clone itself: Its antigen is as yet unknown.

Only in-frame clones appear in the TCRdb table, and some are missing; sequencing was by immunoSEQ multiplex PCR. The sample consists of around 88,000 clones, 70% to 90% of them appearing once. This clonotype was obtained from an adult in good health. This specimen was peripheral blood, taken on day 0 of AZD1222 vaccination.

In DNA, the CDR3 is TGTGCCAGCAGAACCGGGACGGTGCCTTTCTTT. It translates to CASRTGTVPFF. The chain has TRBV12-3 or TRBV12-4 and TRBJ1-1; TRBD1 might be the D (5 bases). The CDR3 runs 11 residues. The ends were cut back, 6 bases at V and 12 bases at J, with 14 bases in the middle.